This entry lists 18 T cell receptor beta chains sequenced from one sample in a study of cytomegalovirus exposure and HLA in healthy donors (dated 2017 in TCRdb). To prepare the library, the immunoSEQ multiplex PCR assay was applied. For the multiplex PCR, a mixture combining 60 forward primers for TCR Vbeta segments and 13 reverse primers for TCR Jbeta segments was used. As stored in TCRdb, this immuneACCESS dataset retains in-frame rearrangements with V and J assigned. A fraction of the clones does not appear; measured against another copy, unresolved V genes explain less than half of the discrepancy, and the remainder lacks a known reason. This sample lists roughly 150,000 clones; around 82% were detected once. The ten biggest clones cover 5% to 7.5% of the sample. Sample: PBMCs. These receptors were taken from a woman aged 40 to 50 in good health and CMV-seropositive.

The chain recombines TRBV19 with TRBJ1-2; D gene uncertain. Trimming left V 10 bases short and J 0 bases short, with 15 bases between. Germline V gene lookup returns CDR1 LNHDA and CDR2 SQIVND (reference sequence). This CDR3 comprises 14 residues. DNA of the CDR3: TGTGCCACCACCTCTAATAAAGCTAACTATGGCTACACCTTC. This encodes CATTSNKANYGYTF.

The rearrangement uses TRBV27 and TRBJ1-5, with D possibly matching TRBD1 (5 bases). V lost 3 bases and J 4 bases, leaving 10 bases between the germline ends. The CDR3 is made up of 14 amino acids. From germline, CDR1 is MNHEY and CDR2 SMNVEV (reference sequence). The CDR3 DNA follows: TGTGCCAGCAGTTTTACAGGTGGTAATCAGCCCCAGCATTTT. Its translation is CASSFTGGNQPQHF.

This rearrangement joins TRBV15 to TRBJ2-1; possible D gene TRBD2, 6 bases. CDR1 is LNHNV, CDR2 YYDKDF, per germline (reference sequence). The V end was cut by 3 bases, the J end by 8 bases, with 17 bases between. The CDR3 sequence is 15 residues long. The CDR3 spells CATSRSGTPPDEQFF. For the CDR3, the DNA is TGTGCCACCAGCAGGTCCGGGACTCCGCCCGATGAGCAGTTCTTC.

The chain couples TRBV29-1 to TRBJ2-3; D remains ambiguous. V was trimmed by 4 bases and J by 0 bases, leaving 8 bases between them. The CDR3 is 13 amino acids. Germline V gene lookup returns CDR1 SQVTM and CDR2 ANQGSEA. CDR3 bases: TGCAGCGTTGGGTGGGCTAGCACAGATACGCAGTATTTT. Residues: CSVGWASTDTQYF.

This clone was found a few times. V is TRBV7-9 and J is TRBJ1-3, with a possible D match to TRBD1 (5 bases). V shed 0 bases and J shed 0 bases, with 9 bases lying between them. CDR1 is SEHNR, CDR2 FQNEAQ, per germline (reference sequence). CDR3 length: 16 residues. CDR3 sequence: CASSLALGGSGNTIYF. The CDR3 DNA reads TGTGCCAGCAGCTTAGCGCTCGGGGGCTCTGGAAACACCATATATTTT.

The chain recombines TRBV5-1 with TRBJ1-4; weak D call: TRBD1 (6 bases). This CDR3 has 14 residues. Germline V gene sequence: CDR1 SGHRS, CDR2 YFSETQ. Trimming shortened V by 3 bases and J by 3 bases, and 9 bases separated the two germline ends. The CDR3 is CASSSTGSNEKLFF. The CDR3, as DNA: TGCGCCAGCAGCTCTACAGGGTCTAATGAAAAACTGTTTTTT.

The genes are TRBV18 and TRBJ2-3; possible D gene TRBD2, 6 bases. V dropped 1 base and J dropped 3 bases, with 14 bases sitting between them. There are 16 residues in the CDR3. The germline CDR1 and CDR2 sequences are KGHSH and LQKENI. Written as DNA, the CDR3 is TGTGCCAGCTCACCACGTCAGCGGGTGGGGACAGATACGCAGTATTTT. This sequence encodes CASSPRQRVGTDTQYF.

The chain combines TRBV5-1 with TRBJ2-1; 7 bases line up with TRBD1. Per the germline V gene, CDR1 is SGHRS and CDR2 is YFSETQ. The CDR3 length is 16 residues. V was pared by 4 bases and J by 0 bases, with 7 bases of the junction left unmatched. CDR3 DNA sequence: TGCGCCAGCAGCGAGGGACAGACGAGCTCCTACAATGAGCAGTTCTTC. Its translation: CASSEGQTSSYNEQFF. Supplemented by reference TRBV5-1 and TRBJ2-1, the full variable domain reads KAGVTQTPRYLIKTRGQQVTLSCSPISGHRSVSWYQQTPGQGLQFLFEYFSETQRNKGNFPGRFSGRQFSNSRSEMNVSTLELGDSALYLCASSEGQTSSYNEQFFGPGTRLTVL.

Comment on this clone: One junction end disagrees with the germline gene, perhaps due to a read error. The rearrangement links TRBV10-3 to TRBJ1-5; no clear D. CDR3 length: 14 residues. Per the germline V gene, CDR1 is ENHRY and CDR2 is SYGVKD. DNA for the CDR3: TGTGCCATCAGTCAGGACGGTAGCGATCAGCCCCAGCATTTT. Amino acids: CAISQDGSDQPQHF.

Of note for this clone: The sample holds other DNA sequences that translate to the same CDR3. The V gene is TRBV2, the J gene TRBJ2-2, with TRBD2 identical over 8 bases. The germline V gene encodes CDR1 SNHLY and CDR2 FYNNEI. This CDR3 region has 12 residues. V dropped 6 bases and J dropped 6; count of bases not matched to a gene: 0. CDR3 nucleotide sequence: TGTGCCAGCAGCGGGGGGGCCGGGGAGCTGTTTTTT. Translation: CASSGGAGELFF.

The chain recombines TRBV9 with TRBJ2-1; maybe TRBD2 (6 bases). Per germline, CDR1 SGDLS and CDR2 YYNGEE. V shed 0 bases and J shed 5 bases, with 9 bases lying between them. The CDR3 sequence is 14 residues long. CDR3 in DNA: TGTGCCAGCAGCGTAGTACTAGCTAACAATGAGCAGTTCTTC. Translating gives CASSVVLANNEQFF. The whole variable domain, remainder taken from reference TRBV9 and TRBJ2-1, is DSGVTQTPKHLITATGQRVTLRCSPRSGDLSVYWYQQSLDQGLQFLIQYYNGEERAKGNILERFSAQQFPDLHSELNLSSLELGDSALYFCASSVVLANNEQFFGPGTRLTVL.

The sample holds a few counts of this clone. The chain is built from TRBV6-1 and TRBJ2-7; 9 bases line up with TRBD1. The germline V gene encodes CDR1 MNHNS and CDR2 SASEGT. The CDR3 extends over 15 amino acids. V lost 10 bases to trimming and J lost 3 bases; unmatched junction nucleotides: 13. CDR3 sequence (DNA): TGTGCCAACGCGGGTTTTGGGACAGGGAGCTACGAGCAGTACTTC. Translating it yields CANAGFGTGSYEQYF.

This clone was picked up a small number of times. V is TRBV20-1 and J is TRBJ1-1; D is unclear. V lost 0 bases and J 6 bases, leaving 5 bases between the germline ends. CDR3 length equals 11 residues. The germline V gene has CDR1 DFQATT and CDR2 SNEGSKA (reference sequence). CDR3 residues: CSARDNPEAFF. CDR3 DNA: TGCAGTGCTAGAGACAATCCTGAAGCTTTCTTT.

The J gene is TRBJ2-1, the V gene TRBV7-3, with 11 bases that match TRBD2. The germline V gene has CDR1 SGHTA and CDR2 FQGTGA. CDR3 size: 17 residues. V trimming: 4 bases; J trimming: 4 bases; junction bases outside the gene matches: 9. The CDR3 coding sequence is TGTGCCAGCAGCTCCGGTGGGGGGACTAGCGGATACAATGAGCAGTTCTTC. Amino acid sequence: CASSSGGGTSGYNEQFF.

This sequence joins TRBV2 and TRBJ2-7, with D perhaps matching TRBD1 (5 bases). From germline, CDR1 is SNHLY and CDR2 FYNNEI. The ends were cut back, 4 bases at V and 6 bases at J, with 13 bases in the middle. The CDR3 consists of 13 residues. The CDR3 DNA is TGTGCCAGCAGTGGGGCAGGGCGAAGCGAGCAGTACTTC. Encoded protein: CASSGAGRSEQYF.

This chain joins TRBV6-5 and TRBJ2-7; D is perhaps TRBD2 (5 bases). The V gene's germline CDR1 is MNHEY and CDR2 SVGAGI. The CDR3 is 13 residues long. Trimming cost V 4 bases and J 2 bases, with 9 bases left between them. CDR3 residues: CASSLDFTYEQYF. DNA of the CDR3: TGTGCCAGCAGTTTGGACTTTACCTACGAGCAGTACTTC.

This clone was seen only a few times. This chain connects TRBV7-8 to TRBJ2-5, with 9 bases lining up with TRBD2. V gave up 7 bases and J gave up 5 bases; unmatched junction bases: 11. Germline assignment: CDR1 SGHVS and CDR2 FQNEAQ. The CDR3 has 15 amino acids. This chain's CDR3 is CASIPGREGRETQYF. For the CDR3, the DNA is TGTGCCAGCATTCCCGGGCGGGAGGGCCGGGAGACCCAGTACTTC.

Details on this clone: Its ends do not fully match the called genes, so a read error is possible. The rearrangement joins TRBV27 to TRBJ2-7; 7 positions match TRBD2. Germline V CDR1 and CDR2: MNHEY, SMNVEV (reference sequence). This CDR3 is built from 13 residues. In nucleotides, the CDR3 is TGTGCCAGCCGTTTAGCGGGTGGCTACGAGCAGTACTTC. It is translated as CASRLAGGYEQYF.